These T cell receptor beta chains were read from a single sample in a study of blood T cell repertoires in COVID-19. Generated by immunoSEQ multiplex PCR, the TCRdb table keeps only in-frame clones and is missing some. The sample yields roughly 430,000 clones, approximately 90% seen once. The sample consisted of PBMCs or T cells enriched from blood (not recorded which). The receptors shown here come from a woman aged 18 to 35 who had been exposed to COVID-19. The CDR3 runs from the conserved cysteine through the conserved F or W. The D gene is left open where the match is weak. Size values are once, few and many counts, or a class for expanded clones, and some rows have none.

abundance,v_gene,d_gene,j_gene,CDR3aa,CDR3nt
.,TRBV2,TRBD2,TRBJ2-1,CASSEERLAGGYNEQFF,TGTGCCAGCAGTGAAGAACGGCTAGCGGGGGGGTACAATGAGCAGTTCTTC
.,TRBV14,.,TRBJ1-4,CASSPRQVFTNEKLFF,TGTGCCAGCAGCCCGAGACAGGTCTTCACTAATGAAAAACTGTTTTTT
.,TRBV4-3,.,TRBJ1-1,CASSQGQDGTEAFF,TGCGCCAGCAGCCAAGGACAGGACGGGACTGAAGCTTTCTTT
.,TRBV28,.,TRBJ1-1,CASSLQRSNTEAFF,TGTGCCAGCAGTTTACAGCGATCGAACACTGAAGCTTTCTTT
.,TRBV7-2,.,TRBJ2-7,CASSYRQLDAYEQYF,TGTGCCAGCAGCTATCGACAGCTCGATGCGTACGAGCAGTACTTC
few,TRBV14,.,TRBJ2-5,CASSRVNGQTQYF,TGTGCCAGCAGCCGGGTCAATGGGCAGACCCAGTACTTC
.,TRBV27,TRBD1,TRBJ2-7,CASSLWTGQSYEQYF,TGTGCCAGCAGTTTATGGACAGGGCAATCCTACGAGCAGTACTTC
once,TRBV4-3,.,TRBJ1-1,CASSQAHRDPNTEAFF,TGCGCCAGCAGCCAAGCCCACAGGGACCCGAACACTGAAGCTTTCTTT
.,TRBV24-1,.,TRBJ2-7,CATSAQGFEQYF,TGTGCCACCAGTGCCCAGGGTTTTGAGCAGTACTTC
.,TRBV21-1,.,TRBJ1-6,CASSIKTAQTLHF,TGTGCCAGCAGCATCAAGACAGCCCAAACCCTCCACTTT
.,TRBV14,TRBD1,TRBJ2-3,CASSQDIARGPTDTQYF,TGTGCCAGCAGCCAAGATATTGCGAGGGGGCCCACAGATACGCAGTATTTT
.,TRBV28,TRBD1,TRBJ2-1,CASSLATGLGNNEQFF,TGTGCCAGCAGTTTAGCGACAGGGCTAGGAAACAATGAGCAGTTCTTC
.,TRBV5-6,.,TRBJ2-7,CASSLFDRTEQYF,TGTGCCAGCAGCCTATTCGACAGGACCGAGCAGTACTTC
.,TRBV7-9,TRBD1,TRBJ1-6,CASSFDRTGYNSPLHF,TGTGCCAGCAGCTTCGATCGGACAGGGTATAATTCACCCCTCCACTTT
.,TRBV7-9,TRBD2,TRBJ2-3,CASSLGGGRDTDTQYF,TGTGCCAGCAGCTTAGGAGGCGGGAGGGACACAGATACGCAGTATTTT
few,TRBV28,.,TRBJ1-2,CASSRGYGYTF,TGTGCCAGCAGTCGGGGGTATGGCTACACCTTC
.,TRBV11-2,.,TRBJ1-6,CASSPIWIGREGDSPLHF,TGTGCCAGCAGCCCGATTTGGATTGGCAGGGAAGGCGATTCACCCCTCCACTTT
.,TRBV5-3,.,TRBJ2-7,CARSLAWSKLVYEQYF,TGTGCCAGAAGCTTGGCCTGGAGTAAGCTCGTCTACGAGCAGTACTTC
.,TRBV18,.,TRBJ2-7,CASSPPQLTYEQYF,TGTGCCAGCTCACCACCACAGTTAACCTACGAGCAGTACTTC
once,TRBV19,.,TRBJ2-2,CASSIAGVGELFF,TGTGCCAGTAGTATAGCGGGAGTCGGGGAGCTGTTTTTT
.,TRBV6-1,TRBD1,TRBJ1-6,CASSEYRGRVTYNSPLHF,TGTGCCAGCAGTGAGTACAGGGGGCGTGTCACCTATAATTCACCCCTCCACTTT
.,TRBV7-2,.,TRBJ2-5,CASSSRRGETQYF,TGTGCCAGCAGCTCCCGCAGGGGTGAGACCCAGTACTTC
.,TRBV5-1,TRBD1,TRBJ2-7,CASSLDDRVGGEQYF,TGCGCCAGCAGCTTAGACGACAGGGTGGGCGGCGAGCAGTACTTC
.,TRBV28,.,TRBJ1-2,CASGHTGGYTF,TGTGCCAGCGGACACACCGGAGGCTACACCTTC
.,TRBV30,.,TRBJ1-1,CAWYIERDTEAFF,TGTGCCTGGTACATTGAACGGGACACTGAAGCTTTCTTT
.,TRBV20-1,TRBD1,TRBJ1-5,CSASHGQGTQPQHF,TGCAGTGCTAGTCATGGACAGGGGACTCAGCCCCAGCATTTT
.,TRBV2,.,TRBJ2-2,CASSEIVTNTGELFF,TGTGCCAGCAGTGAAATAGTAACGAACACCGGGGAGCTGTTTTTT
.,TRBV5-1,.,TRBJ2-1,CASSLVLWGSEQFF,TGCGCCAGCAGCTTGGTATTGTGGGGCAGTGAGCAGTTCTTC
.,TRBV7-2,TRBD1,TRBJ1-2,CASSRTGGLYDNTF,TGTGCCAGCAGCCGTACAGGGGGCCTCTATGACAACACCTTC
.,TRBV24-1,TRBD1,TRBJ2-3,CATSPAGGGTDTQYF,TGTGCCACCAGCCCGGCAGGGGGAGGCACAGATACGCAGTATTTT
.,TRBV4-3,.,TRBJ1-1,CASSQDPSPGQLGDTEAFF,TGCGCCAGCAGCCAAGACCCCTCACCGGGACAATTAGGAGACACTGAAGCTTTCTTT
.,TRBV7-9,TRBD1,TRBJ2-3,CASSPGTGVSTDTQYF,TGTGCCAGCAGCCCCGGGACAGGGGTTAGCACAGATACGCAGTATTTT
.,TRBV7-2,.,TRBJ1-2,CASSSTSGHAGGYTF,TGTGCCAGCAGCTCCACATCGGGGCATGCGGGAGGCTACACCTTC
once,TRBV4-3,.,TRBJ1-1,CASSRQSGGVTEAFF,TGCGCCAGCAGCCGTCAATCAGGAGGCGTCACTGAAGCTTTCTTT
.,TRBV11-2,TRBD1,TRBJ2-7,CASSTTPGTGSYEQYF,TGTGCCAGCAGCACCACGCCCGGGACAGGGAGTTACGAGCAGTACTTC
.,TRBV15,TRBD1,TRBJ2-7,CATSRKHAQDRGYEQYF,TGTGCCACCAGCAGAAAACACGCTCAGGACAGGGGATACGAGCAGTACTTC
.,TRBV6-5,TRBD1,TRBJ2-5,CAYRGVETQYF,TGTGCTTACAGGGGAGTTGAGACCCAGTACTTC
.,TRBV7-6,TRBD1,TRBJ1-1,CASSLVGTGDATEAFF,TGTGCCAGCAGCTTAGTGGGCACAGGGGATGCCACTGAAGCTTTCTTT
.,TRBV30,.,TRBJ2-2,CAWTANTGELFF,TGTGCCTGGACAGCGAACACCGGGGAGCTGTTTTTT
.,TRBV27,.,TRBJ1-1,CASSYSAAMNTEAFF,TGTGCCAGCAGTTATTCCGCCGCGATGAACACTGAAGCTTTCTTT
once,TRBV7-3,.,TRBJ2-1,CASSFPPGGTGNEQFF,TGTGCCAGCAGCTTCCCCCCTGGAGGCACGGGCAATGAGCAGTTCTTC
.,TRBV4-1,TRBD1,TRBJ1-1,CASSQPAGTGRNTEAFF,TGCGCCAGCAGCCAACCCGCCGGGACAGGGCGGAACACTGAAGCTTTCTTT
.,TRBV12-3/TRBV12-4,TRBD2,TRBJ2-7,CASTLGGLEQYF,TGTGCCAGCACCCTGGGAGGGCTCGAGCAGTACTTC
.,TRBV13,TRBD1,TRBJ2-7,CASSPTGGVYEQYF,TGTGCCAGCAGCCCGACAGGGGGCGTTTACGAGCAGTACTTC
.,TRBV5-4,.,TRBJ2-7,CASSLVSPTYEQYF,TGTGCCAGCAGCTTGGTTTCCCCAACCTACGAGCAGTACTTC
.,TRBV18,TRBD2,TRBJ2-7,CASSPLSAGTSLEQYF,TGTGCCAGCTCACCACTATCGGCCGGGACTAGCCTCGAGCAGTACTTC
.,TRBV19,TRBD1,TRBJ2-5,CASSSIPGQGQETQYF,TGTGCCAGTAGTTCAATTCCGGGACAGGGGCAAGAGACCCAGTACTTC
.,TRBV5-1,.,TRBJ2-7,CASSLDQVSSSYEQYF,TGCGCCAGCAGCTTGGACCAGGTTTCGAGCTCCTACGAGCAGTACTTC
once,TRBV7-6,.,TRBJ1-1,CASSPRPIGGITEAFF,TGTGCCAGCAGCCCTAGGCCCATCGGAGGGATCACTGAAGCTTTCTTT
.,TRBV7-3,TRBD2,TRBJ2-1,CASSPDSGGAYNEQFF,TGTGCCAGCAGCCCAGATAGCGGGGGGGCCTACAATGAGCAGTTCTTC
once,TRBV5-6,.,TRBJ1-2,CASSLAGRQGNGYTF,TGTGCCAGCAGCTTGGCAGGTCGGCAGGGAAATGGCTACACCTTC
.,TRBV7-9,.,TRBJ1-6,CASSPRRTSDSPLHF,TGTGCCAGCAGCCCCCGTCGGACATCGGATTCACCCCTCCACTTT
.,TRBV20-1,TRBD1,TRBJ2-5,CSASWQGAGETQYF,TGCAGTGCTAGTTGGCAGGGGGCTGGGGAGACCCAGTACTTC
.,TRBV20-1,.,TRBJ1-2,CSATGMDGYTF,TGCAGTGCTACGGGGATGGATGGCTACACCTTC
.,TRBV4-1,.,TRBJ2-7,CASSQDYLSSYEQYF,TGCGCCAGCAGCCAAGATTACCTGAGCTCCTACGAGCAGTACTTC
.,TRBV19,.,TRBJ1-1,CASRARDREAFF,TGTGCCAGTAGGGCCCGAGACAGGGAAGCTTTCTTT